Described below is a single TCR beta chain sequence and its context. The data were taken from a study of T-cell memory formation after mild COVID-19. TCRdb itself ran the 5' RACE reads through MiXCR, one entry per CDR3 protein. The sample consists of about 120,000 distinct CDR3 sequences, about 20% of them appearing once. The sequence came from a man aged 18 to 30 who had mild COVID-19 (a few samples of this study predate the infection). Cell type and time point are not known. The sample was PBMCs or a T cell subset sorted from them (not recorded which).

The CDR3 DNA sequence: TGTGCCATCTCCGGGGATCAGCCCCAGCATTTT. As protein: CAISGDQPQHF. The chain employs TRBV24-1 and TRBJ1-5; D not certain. Germline V CDR1 and CDR2: KGHDR, SFDVKD. The CDR3 spans 11 residues. The V end was cut by 11 bases, the J end by 5 bases, with 9 bases between.